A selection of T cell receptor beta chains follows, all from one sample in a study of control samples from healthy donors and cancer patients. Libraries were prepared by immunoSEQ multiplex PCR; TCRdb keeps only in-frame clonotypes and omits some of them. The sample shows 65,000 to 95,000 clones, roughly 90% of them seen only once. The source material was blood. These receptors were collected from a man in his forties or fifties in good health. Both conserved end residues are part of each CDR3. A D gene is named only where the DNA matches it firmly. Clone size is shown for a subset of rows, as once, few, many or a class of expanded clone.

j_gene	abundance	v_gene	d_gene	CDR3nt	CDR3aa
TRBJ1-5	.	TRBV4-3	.	TGCGCCAGCAGCCAAGGACAGGTCAATCAGCCCCAGCATTTT	CASSQGQVNQPQHF
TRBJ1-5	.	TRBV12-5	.	TGTGCTAGTGGTTTCCCGTATGAACAGGGACCCAATCAGCCCCAGCATTTT	CASGFPYEQGPNQPQHF
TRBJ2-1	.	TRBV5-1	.	TGCGCCAGCAGCTTTACGACAGGCAATGAGCAGTTCTTC	CASSFTTGNEQFF
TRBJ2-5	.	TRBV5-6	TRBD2	TGTGCCACCCAAGCGGGGGGGCGGCAAGAGACCCAGTACTTC	CATQAGGRQETQYF
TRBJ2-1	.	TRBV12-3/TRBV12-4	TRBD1	TGTGCCAGCAGTGGGGACAGGGGCCATGAGCAGTTCTTC	CASSGDRGHEQFF
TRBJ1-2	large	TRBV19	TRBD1	TGTGCCAGTAGTCCTCACAGGGGACTCACTAACTATGGCTACACCTTC	CASSPHRGLTNYGYTF
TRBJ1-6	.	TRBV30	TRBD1	TGTGCCTGGAGTAGACGGGACAGGATCCCTAATTCACCCCTCCACTTT	CAWSRRDRIPNSPLHF
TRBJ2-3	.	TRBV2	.	TGTGCCAGCAGTGAAGGGCTTGGGGCTCCAGATACGCAGTATTTT	CASSEGLGAPDTQYF
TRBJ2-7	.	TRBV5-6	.	TGTGCCAGCAGCTTGGGTTTCGAGTTACGCTACGAGCAGTACTTC	CASSLGFELRYEQYF
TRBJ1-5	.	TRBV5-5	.	TGTGCCAGCAGCTTCCAATTTTTAAGCAATCAGCCCCAGCATTTT	CASSFQFLSNQPQHF
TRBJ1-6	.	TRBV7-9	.	TGTGCCAGCATGGAGGGAATCTCAAATTCACCCCTCCACTTT	CASMEGISNSPLHF
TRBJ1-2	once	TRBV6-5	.	TGTGCCAGCAGCTCTCCGGCAGGTCGTAACTATGGCTACACCTTC	CASSSPAGRNYGYTF
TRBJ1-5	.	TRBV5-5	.	TGTGCCAGCAGCTGGGACCTAGCCAATCAGCCCCAGCATTTT	CASSWDLANQPQHF
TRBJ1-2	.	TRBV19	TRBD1	TGTGCCAGTAGTCCTGACAGGGCCTTCTATGGCTACACCTTC	CASSPDRAFYGYTF
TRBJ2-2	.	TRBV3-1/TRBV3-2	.	TGTGCCAGCAGCCAAGACTGGGAAAACACCGGGGAGCTGTTTTTT	CASSQDWENTGELFF
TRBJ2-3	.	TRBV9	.	TGTGCCAGCAGCGTAGATCTGGATACGCAGTATTTT	CASSVDLDTQYF
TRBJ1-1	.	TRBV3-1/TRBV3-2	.	TGTGCCAGCAGCCAATTTCTGGGGGTGAACACTGAAGCTTTCTTT	CASSQFLGVNTEAFF
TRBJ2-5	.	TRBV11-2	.	TGTGCCAGCAGCTTAGGCGTTCAGTACCCTCTCCAAGAGACCCAGTACTTC	CASSLGVQYPLQETQYF
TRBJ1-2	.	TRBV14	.	TGTGCCAGCAGCCAAAGTGGATATGGCTACACCTTC	CASSQSGYGYTF
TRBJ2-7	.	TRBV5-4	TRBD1	TGTGCCAGCAGCTCCGTAAGAGGACAGGGGATCTACGAGCAGTACTTC	CASSSVRGQGIYEQYF
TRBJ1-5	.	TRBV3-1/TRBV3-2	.	TGTGCCAGCAGCCCACAGTTAAATAGCAATCAGCCCCAGCATTTT	CASSPQLNSNQPQHF
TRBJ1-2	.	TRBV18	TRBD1	TGTGCCAGCTCACCGACCGGACAGGGGGCAAGCTATGGCTACACCTTC	CASSPTGQGASYGYTF
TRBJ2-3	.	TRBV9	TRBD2	TGTGCCAGCAGCGTAGGGCTAGCGGGGCACGCAGATACGCAGTATTTT	CASSVGLAGHADTQYF
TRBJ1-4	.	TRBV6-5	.	TGTGCCAGCCGGGGGACAAGACATTATGAAAAACTGTTTTTT	CASRGTRHYEKLFF
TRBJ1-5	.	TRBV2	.	TGTGCCAGCAGTGAAGCCAACAGTTATCAGCCCCAGCATTTT	CASSEANSYQPQHF
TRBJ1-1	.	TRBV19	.	TGTGCCAGTAATCTTATGGGGGGGTCTGAAGCTTTCTTT	CASNLMGGSEAFF
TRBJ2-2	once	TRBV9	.	TGTGCCAGCAGCGTATTTCCTGACGGAGGGGAGCTGTTTTTT	CASSVFPDGGELFF
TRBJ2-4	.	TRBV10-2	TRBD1	TGCGCCAGCAGTGAGTGGACAGGAAACATTCAGTACTTC	CASSEWTGNIQYF
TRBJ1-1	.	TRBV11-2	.	TGTGCCAGCAGCTTAGCTGAGTGGAACACTGAAGCTTTCTTT	CASSLAEWNTEAFF
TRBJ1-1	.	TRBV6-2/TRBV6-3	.	TGTGCCAGCAGTCAAGCCCTAACAGGGATGAACACTGAAGCTTTCTTT	CASSQALTGMNTEAFF
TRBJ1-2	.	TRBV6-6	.	TGTGCCAGCAGTTACTCGAAACAGGCCAACTATGGCTACACCTTC	CASSYSKQANYGYTF
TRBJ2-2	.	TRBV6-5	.	TGTGCCAGCAGTTACGACCTGACCGGGGAGCTGTTTTTT	CASSYDLTGELFF
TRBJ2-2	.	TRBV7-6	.	TGTGCCAGCAGCTTACAAACCGGCGGGGTGGCCGGGGAGCTGTTTTTT	CASSLQTGGVAGELFF
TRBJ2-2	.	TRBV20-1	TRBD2	TGCAGTGCTAGTTTCGGGGGGGCCGCCGGGGAGCTGTTTTTT	CSASFGGAAGELFF
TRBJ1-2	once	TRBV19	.	TGTGCCAGTAGTATAGTAGGACGGGACTATGGCTACACCTTC	CASSIVGRDYGYTF
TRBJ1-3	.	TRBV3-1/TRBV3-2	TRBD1	TGTGCCAGCAGCCAGGCCTGGGACAGCGGAAACACCATATATTTT	CASSQAWDSGNTIYF
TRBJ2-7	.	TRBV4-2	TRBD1	TGTGCCAGCAGCCAAGAGGGTGGCACAGGGGGCGCGGGATTGTACGAGCAGTACTTC	CASSQEGGTGGAGLYEQYF
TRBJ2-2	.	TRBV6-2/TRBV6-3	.	TGTGCCAGCAGTCCCCTAAGGGCGAACACCGGGGAGCTGTTTTTT	CASSPLRANTGELFF
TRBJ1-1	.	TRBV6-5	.	TGTGCCAGCAAAGGCTTCACTGAAGCTTTCTTT	CASKGFTEAFF
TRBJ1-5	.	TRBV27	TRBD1	TGTGCCAGCAGTTTATATTGGAGGGGACAGGGGAGGGTCGAGCCCCAGCATTTT	CASSLYWRGQGRVEPQHF
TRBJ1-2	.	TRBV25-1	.	TGTGCCAGCAGTGCCGGGGGTGGCTACACCTTC	CASSAGGGYTF
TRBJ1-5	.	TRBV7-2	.	TGTGCCAGCAGCCCTGACAGCCATCAGCCCCAGCATTTT	CASSPDSHQPQHF
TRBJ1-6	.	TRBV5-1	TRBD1	TGCGCCAGCAGCGTAGGGGGCCTGGGTAATTCACCCCTCCACTTT	CASSVGGLGNSPLHF
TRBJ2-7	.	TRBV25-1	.	TGTGCCAGCAGTCCAGGGGCTCCCTACGAGCAGTACTTC	CASSPGAPYEQYF
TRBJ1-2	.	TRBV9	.	TGTGCCAGCAGCGTGCGTCAGAAGTATGGCTACACCTTC	CASSVRQKYGYTF
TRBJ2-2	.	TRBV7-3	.	TGTGCCAGCAGCCCAAGCTTGTTATCCGTCTACACCGGGGAGCTGTTTTTT	CASSPSLLSVYTGELFF
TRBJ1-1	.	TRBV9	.	TGTGCCAGCAGCGCCCGGGGGGCCACTGAAGCTTTCTTT	CASSARGATEAFF
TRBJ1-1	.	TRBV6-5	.	TGTGCCAGCAGTCGCGGACCGGGCACTGAAGCTTTCTTT	CASSRGPGTEAFF